The 10 T cell receptor beta chains below come from one sample, sequenced in a study of shared clonotypes between healthy human individuals. TCRdb keeps only in-frame clones here, not all; method: immunoSEQ multiplex PCR. The data contain 1,500,000 or so clones, roughly 95% of them seen just once; the ten biggest clones take up over 1%. Material for sequencing was naive CD4+ T cells sorted from blood. Subset meaning: CD45RA+ positively selected. The receptors stem from a man between 25 and 39 years old in good health.

CDR3 region: CASSPEGYTQYF. The CDR3 DNA is TGTGCCAGCAGCCCGGAGGGTTATACGCAGTATTTT. The V call is TRBV7-2, the J call TRBJ2-3; TRBD2 is a possible D gene (6 bases). V was clipped by 5 bases and J by 7 bases, with 10 bases between them. CDR1 is SGHTA and CDR2 is FQGNSA in the germline V gene. The CDR3 spans 12 residues.

The chain carries TRBV7-8 and TRBJ2-6; D call uncertain. Between the trimmed V and J ends, which lost 5 bases and 4 bases, there was a span of 15 bases. The CDR3 contains 16 residues. Germline assignment: CDR1 SGHVS and CDR2 FQNEAQ. In DNA form, the CDR3 reads TGTGCCAGCAGCCCGATTACGGTTACAGGGGCCAACGTCCTGACTTTC. As protein: CASSPITVTGANVLTF.

The V and J genes are TRBV30 and TRBJ2-1, with TRBD2 identical over 7 bases. Losses at the gene ends were 0 bases for V and 5 bases for J; bases not matched to a gene: 4. Per the germline V gene, CDR1 is GTSNPN and CDR2 is SVGIG (reference sequence). The CDR3 length is 14 residues. DNA for the CDR3: TGTGCCTGGAGTGTACGGCGGGAGAACAATGAGCAGTTCTTC. This gives the protein CAWSVRRENNEQFF.

The chain employs TRBV11-2 and TRBJ2-7; the D gene is possibly TRBD2 (6 bases). The CDR3 covers 15 residues. From germline, CDR1 is SGHAT and CDR2 FQNNGV. V gave up 4 bases and J gave up 3 bases, with 16 bases separating them. The CDR3 DNA sequence: TGTGCCAGCAGCTCTCTCCGGGACTCTAGCTACGAGCAGTACTTC. Its translation is CASSSLRDSSYEQYF.

This clone appeared once. The CDR3 DNA is TGTGCCAGCAAAACTTCAGGGCTCGAGCAGTACTTC. Translation gives CASKTSGLEQYF. The rearrangement joins TRBV28 to TRBJ2-7; weak D call: TRBD1 (5 bases). The CDR3 spans 12 residues. V was shortened by 7 bases and J by 6 bases, with 13 bases between the two germline ends. From germline, CDR1 is MDHEN and CDR2 SYDVKM. Full variable domain (rest looked up from reference TRBV28 and TRBJ2-7): DVKVTQSSRYLVKRTGEKVFLECVQDMDHENMFWYRQDPGLGLRLIYFSYDVKMKEKGDIPEGYSVSREKKERFSLILESASTNQTSMYLCASKTSGLEQYFGPGTRLTVT.

This rearrangement joins TRBV2 to TRBJ2-7, with TRBD1 as a possible D gene (6 bases). The CDR3 is made up of 12 amino acids. V was clipped by 8 bases and J by 2 bases, with 10 bases between them. The germline gives CDR1 SNHLY, CDR2 FYNNEI. DNA of the CDR3: TGTGCCAGCTCCAGACAGGCCTACGAGCAGTACTTC. Encoded protein: CASSRQAYEQYF.

The chain couples TRBV5-5 to TRBJ1-4, with D perhaps TRBD1 (5 bases). Germline CDR1 is SGHKS and CDR2 is YYEKEE (reference sequence). There are 14 residues in the CDR3. V lost 6 bases and J 7 bases, leaving 16 bases between the germline ends. The CDR3 is CASTFGRVGEKLFF. The CDR3 DNA is TGTGCCAGCACCTTTGGCAGGGTCGGTGAAAAACTGTTTTTT. Variable domain in full (rest from reference TRBV5-5 and TRBJ1-4): DAGVTQSPTHLIKTRGQQVTLRCSPISGHKSVSWYQQVLGQGPQFIFQYYEKEERGRGNFPDRFSARQFPNYSSELNVNALLLGDSALYLCASTFGRVGEKLFFGSGTQLSVL.

The V and J genes are TRBV6-1 and TRBJ1-1; unclear D gene. V lost 1 base and J 11 bases, leaving 14 bases between the germline ends. The CDR3 covers 13 residues. Germline values: CDR1 MNHNS, CDR2 SASEGT. Written as DNA, the CDR3 is TGTGCCAGCAGTGAAGTCGTGGCCGGGGTGGCTTTCTTT. Its translation is CASSEVVAGVAFF.

The chain is built from TRBV6-6 and TRBJ2-1; no definite D call. From germline, CDR1 is MNHNY and CDR2 SVGAGI (reference sequence). Trimming removed 0 bases from V and 8 bases from J, with 5 bases in between. CDR3 length: 12 residues. For the CDR3, the DNA is TGTGCCAGCAGTTACTCCGGCTATGAGCAGTTCTTC. Amino acids: CASSYSGYEQFF.

J is TRBJ2-5 and V is TRBV5-1; no clear D gene. The CDR3 sequence is 15 residues long. Trimming took 0 bases from V and 2 from J, leaving 11 bases between them. CDR1 and CDR2 (germline): SGHRS, YFSETQ. CDR3 coding DNA: TGCGCCAGCAGCTTGGCCAGCGTAATACAAGAGACCCAGTACTTC. Translation: CASSLASVIQETQYF.